Relative to its sample, the clone carrying this T cell receptor (beta chain) is medium-sized. The antigen remains unidentified. V lost 6 bases and J lost 2; bases outside the gene matches: 7. The CDR3 totals 16 residues. The germline gives CDR1 MDHEN, CDR2 SYDVKM. TCRdb recomputed calls from the reads with MiXCR, one row per CDR3 protein. The table lists 3,000 to 4,000 distinct CDR3 sequences, around 14% of them singletons. The data originate from a study of liver allograft versus peripheral blood T cells. Across the study: Repertoires from peripheral blood of liver transplant recipients were compared with those inside their transplanted livers.

General observations from the study: Reports indicated that T cell receptor repertoires inside liver allografts differed from those in peripheral blood.

The sequence was collected from a human patient who had a liver transplant. Some T cells could come from the graft donor. This rearrangement joins TRBV28 to TRBJ2-2; TRBD1 agrees at 9 bases. The chain's CDR3 is CASSPGDRVNTGELFF. CDR3 DNA sequence: TGTGCCAGCAGCCCCGGGGACAGGGTAAACACCGGGGAGCTGTTTTTT.